The rows below give T cell receptor beta chains drawn from one sample of a study of shared clonotypes between healthy human individuals. Measured with immunoSEQ multiplex PCR; TCRdb has only the in-frame clones, and not every one. The top ten hold 0.37% of the sample, which has about 2.5 million clones, roughly 92% seen once. The sequenced sample consisted of naive CD4+ T cells from PBMCs. These receptors all come from a man between 18 and 35 years old in good health. Some clones in this sample may be carry-over from other donors' samples. Both conserved end residues are part of each CDR3. Fields, in order: clone size, J gene, V gene, D gene, CDR3 DNA, CDR3 protein. A D gene is named only where the DNA matches it firmly. For some rows the clone size is stated as once, few or many, or as a class when expanded; others skip it.

>NA|TRBJ2-5|TRBV25-1|NA
TGTGCCAGCAGTGTTTCAGGTCAAGAGACCCAGTACTTC
CASSVSGQETQYF
>NA|TRBJ2-1|TRBV28|NA
TGTGCCAGCAGTTTTAACCTAGCGAACGATGAGCAGTTCTTC
CASSFNLANDEQFF
>NA|TRBJ1-3|TRBV9|TRBD1
TGTGCCAGCACCCCCAGACAGGGGGCAGGTGGAAACACCATATATTTT
CASTPRQGAGGNTIYF
>NA|TRBJ2-5|TRBV28|NA
TGTGCCAGCAGAATCTCAGCGGCTCAAGAGACCCAGTACTTC
CASRISAAQETQYF
>NA|TRBJ1-5|TRBV7-6|NA
TGTGCCAGCAGCTCGGACTGGAATCAGCCCCAGCATTTT
CASSSDWNQPQHF
>NA|TRBJ2-7|TRBV11-3|TRBD1
TGTGCCAGCAGCCCTGGGACAGGGGTCGGCGAGCAGTACTTC
CASSPGTGVGEQYF
>NA|TRBJ2-1|TRBV5-1|TRBD1
TGCGCCAGCAGTTCGACCGGGACAGGGGGCTGGAATGAGCAGTTCTTC
CASSSTGTGGWNEQFF
>NA|TRBJ2-7|TRBV27|NA
TGTGCCAGCAGTTTATCGACGAGGCAGGTAGACTCCTACGAGCAGTACTTC
CASSLSTRQVDSYEQYF
>NA|TRBJ2-3|TRBV5-5|TRBD2
TGTGCCAGCAGCTTGAGTCAGCGGGAGAGGGATACGCAGTATTTT
CASSLSQRERDTQYF
>NA|TRBJ2-1|TRBV10-1|NA
TGCGCCAGCAGTGCGGGAGTCCACAATGAGCAGTTCTTC
CASSAGVHNEQFF
>NA|TRBJ1-5|TRBV28|NA
TGTGCCAGCAGTTGGGACGGAGATCAGCCCCAGCATTTT
CASSWDGDQPQHF
>once|TRBJ2-5|TRBV9|TRBD1
TGTGCCAGCAGCGTAGGGCTACAGGGGGCGGGGGAGACCCAGTACTTC
CASSVGLQGAGETQYF
>NA|TRBJ1-5|TRBV7-2|TRBD1
TGTGCCAGCAGCCCCGGGACAGGTGGTAATCAGCCCCAGCATTTT
CASSPGTGGNQPQHF
>NA|TRBJ1-2|TRBV7-2|NA
TGTGCCAGCAGCCCAGACTATGGCTACACCTTC
CASSPDYGYTF
>NA|TRBJ2-3|TRBV10-3|TRBD2
TGTGCCATCAGTGAGGGACTAGCGGGCAGCACAGATACGCAGTATTTT
CAISEGLAGSTDTQYF
>NA|TRBJ2-7|TRBV7-3|TRBD2
TGTGCCAGCAGCTTACAGACTAGCGGGAACTACGAGCAGTACTTC
CASSLQTSGNYEQYF
>NA|TRBJ2-3|TRBV29-1|NA
TGCAGCGTTGGTGAAGGGGGCACAGATACGCAGTATTTT
CSVGEGGTDTQYF
>once|TRBJ1-3|TRBV5-1|NA
TGCGCCAGCAGCTTAACCGCCTACAGCTCTGGAAACACCATATATTTT
CASSLTAYSSGNTIYF
>NA|TRBJ2-5|TRBV6-1|TRBD2
TGTGCCAGCAGCGCCGGGACTAGGCAAGAGACCCAGTACTTC
CASSAGTRQETQYF
>NA|TRBJ1-2|TRBV7-9|NA
TGTGCCAGCAGCTTAGCCGGCAGCTGGGAAGGCTACACCTTC
CASSLAGSWEGYTF
>NA|TRBJ2-7|TRBV28|NA
TGTGCCAGCAGAGCTGGGCAGTCCTACGAGCAGTACTTC
CASRAGQSYEQYF
>NA|TRBJ1-5|TRBV18|NA
TGTGCCAGCTCATCACAGGGACAACGGCGGCAGCCCCAGCATTTT
CASSSQGQRRQPQHF
>NA|TRBJ2-3|TRBV5-1|TRBD2
TGCGCCAGCAGCCCCCGGACTAGCGGCCCCACAGATACGCAGTATTTT
CASSPRTSGPTDTQYF
>NA|TRBJ2-1|TRBV11-2|NA
TGTGCCAGCAGCTTTCGACAGGTCAATGAGCAGTTCTTC
CASSFRQVNEQFF
>NA|TRBJ2-3|TRBV27|NA
TGTGCCAGCAGTTTCTCTCGGGACATCACGGGGACAGATACGCAGTATTTT
CASSFSRDITGTDTQYF
>NA|TRBJ2-5|TRBV5-1|TRBD1
TGCGCCAGCAATCCAGGGGGCGAGACCCAGTACTTC
CASNPGGETQYF
>NA|TRBJ1-1|TRBV5-3|NA
TGTGCCAGAGAGCCCCAGGGAGGGGATGACACTGAAGCTTTCTTT
CAREPQGGDDTEAFF
>NA|TRBJ1-1|TRBV10-3|TRBD1
TGTGCCACGAGACAGGGGGGGGGCACTGAAGCTTTCTTT
CATRQGGGTEAFF
>once|TRBJ2-5|TRBV6-6|NA
TGTGCCAGCAGTTATTTGGGACACCAAGAGACCCAGTACTTC
CASSYLGHQETQYF
>NA|TRBJ2-1|TRBV18|NA
TGTGCCAGCTCACCCTACGACGTATTGGGCCCCTACAATGAGCAGTTCTTC
CASSPYDVLGPYNEQFF
>NA|TRBJ2-7|TRBV5-1|NA
TGCGCCAGCAGCTTGGAGGGTCGCGCCGAGCAGTACTTC
CASSLEGRAEQYF
>NA|TRBJ2-1|TRBV2|NA
TGTGCCAGCAGTGACCCTCGTGGGGGAAGGAACAATGAGCAGTTCTTC
CASSDPRGGRNNEQFF
>NA|TRBJ2-5|TRBV2|TRBD1
TGTGCCAGCCGGGACAGCCCGAGGGAGACCCAGTACTTC
CASRDSPRETQYF
>NA|TRBJ2-1|TRBV6-1|TRBD2
TGTGCCAGCAGTGCGACTAGCGGGAGGGCCTTTGGGGAGCAGTTCTTC
CASSATSGRAFGEQFF
>NA|TRBJ2-1|TRBV11-3|NA
TGTGCCAGCAGCTTAGAAGGTGGGATTTACAATGAGCAGTTCTTC
CASSLEGGIYNEQFF
>NA|TRBJ1-5|TRBV2|NA
TGTGCCAGCAGTTCCGACGGCTATCAGCCCCAGCATTTT
CASSSDGYQPQHF
>NA|TRBJ1-1|TRBV28|NA
TGTGCCAGCAGCGGGGGCAGGGTAAACACTGAAGCTTTCTTT
CASSGGRVNTEAFF
>NA|TRBJ1-1|TRBV5-5|NA
TGTGCCAGCAGCTTGATTGTAGGCCACAACACTGAAGCTTTCTTT
CASSLIVGHNTEAFF
>NA|TRBJ2-7|TRBV29-1|TRBD1
TGCAGCGTTGAAGCAGGGCAGGGGGCCTACGAGCAGTACTTC
CSVEAGQGAYEQYF
>NA|TRBJ1-2|TRBV2|NA
TGTGCCAGCAGTGAGCGACAGGTCCATGGCTACACCTTC
CASSERQVHGYTF
>NA|TRBJ2-1|TRBV6-4|TRBD1
TGTGCCAGCAGGCAGGACAGGTCCTACAATGAGCAGTTCTTC
CASRQDRSYNEQFF
>NA|TRBJ2-1|TRBV5-4|TRBD2
TGTGCCAGCAGCCAACTAGCGGGAGGGGGGAATGAGCAGTTCTTC
CASSQLAGGGNEQFF
>NA|TRBJ2-2|TRBV5-6|TRBD2
TGTGCCAGCAGCTTGAGACTAGCTGTGAACGGGGAGCTGTTTTTT
CASSLRLAVNGELFF
>few|TRBJ1-4|TRBV20-1|NA
TGCAGTGCTTTAGACAGGGAAAAACTGTTTTTT
CSALDREKLFF
>NA|TRBJ2-3|TRBV9|NA
TGTGCCAGCAGCGTAGGCCCTAGCAGAGATACGCAGTATTTT
CASSVGPSRDTQYF
>NA|TRBJ1-2|TRBV7-9|TRBD1
TGTGCCAGCCGGGGGGGACAGGAAAGCCCCTATGGCTACACCTTC
CASRGGQESPYGYTF
>NA|TRBJ2-1|TRBV28|NA
TGTGCCAGCAGTCTTCCCACGGCGGCGGGCAATGAGCAGTTCTTC
CASSLPTAAGNEQFF
>NA|TRBJ2-1|TRBV5-1|TRBD2
TGCGCCAGCAGCTTGAGGGGTACTAGCGGGTCCTTCTCCTACAATGAGCAGTTCTTC
CASSLRGTSGSFSYNEQFF
>NA|TRBJ2-1|TRBV4-2|NA
TGTGCCAGCAGCCAAGAACGGGGGGCGCACAATGAGCAGTTCTTC
CASSQERGAHNEQFF
>NA|TRBJ2-5|TRBV2|TRBD1
TGTGCCAGCAGTTCTCAGGGGGCACGGGAGACCCAGTACTTC
CASSSQGARETQYF
>NA|TRBJ2-7|TRBV9|NA
TGTGCCAGCAGCTCCGGGACCGGGAGCTCCTACGAGCAGTACTTC
CASSSGTGSSYEQYF
>NA|TRBJ1-1|TRBV4-2|TRBD1
TGTGCCAGCAGCCGTGGTGGACAGGGGTCCGCTGAAGCTTTCTTT
CASSRGGQGSAEAFF
>NA|TRBJ2-1|TRBV5-1|NA
TGCGCCAGCAGCATGGTCGCTAGCGTCCGGAGTGAGCAGTTCTTC
CASSMVASVRSEQFF
>NA|TRBJ2-7|TRBV4-1|TRBD1
TGCGCCAGCAGCCACTCGGACAGGGGAAGATATACCTCCTACGAGCAGTACTTC
CASSHSDRGRYTSYEQYF
>NA|TRBJ1-5|TRBV19|NA
TGTGCCAGTAGTATAATGGCAGCAAATCAGCCCCAGCATTTT
CASSIMAANQPQHF
>NA|TRBJ2-1|TRBV15|NA
TGTGCCACCAGCAGAGTTCGAGACAATGAGCAGTTCTTC
CATSRVRDNEQFF
>NA|TRBJ2-7|TRBV4-1|NA
TGCGCCAGCAGCCCAACGGTCCCCCCGAGCCACGAGCAGTACTTC
CASSPTVPPSHEQYF
>NA|TRBJ2-2|TRBV4-1|TRBD2
TGCGCCAGCAGCCAAGTGGTTTTAGCGGGAGTTGGTGCCGGGGAGCTGTTTTTT
CASSQVVLAGVGAGELFF